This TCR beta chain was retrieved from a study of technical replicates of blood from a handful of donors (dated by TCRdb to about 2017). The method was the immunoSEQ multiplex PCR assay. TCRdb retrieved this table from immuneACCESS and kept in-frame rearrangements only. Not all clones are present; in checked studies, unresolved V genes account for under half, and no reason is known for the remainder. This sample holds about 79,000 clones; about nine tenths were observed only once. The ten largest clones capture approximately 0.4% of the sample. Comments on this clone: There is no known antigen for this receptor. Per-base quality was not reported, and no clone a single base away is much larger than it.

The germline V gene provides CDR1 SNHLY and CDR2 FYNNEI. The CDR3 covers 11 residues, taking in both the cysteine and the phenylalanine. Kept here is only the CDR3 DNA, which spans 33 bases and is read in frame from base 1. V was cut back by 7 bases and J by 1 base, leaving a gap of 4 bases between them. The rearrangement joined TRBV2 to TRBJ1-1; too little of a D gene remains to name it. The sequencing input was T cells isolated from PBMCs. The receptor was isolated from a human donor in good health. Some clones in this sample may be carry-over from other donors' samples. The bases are TGTGCCAGCACCGGGAACACTGAAGCTTTCTTT. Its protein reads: CASTGNTEAFF.